The clone carrying this T cell receptor beta chain was counted a single time. Its matching antigen is unknown. Amplified TCR beta CDR3 regions derived from RNA transcripts. RT-PCR in the first round (using the HTBI primer set) targeted the TCR CDR3. MiXCR, run by TCRdb on the multiplex PCR reads, gives a single entry per CDR3 protein. The sample has hundreds of thousands of distinct CDR3 sequences, around 45% seen once. These data come from a study of T cells in Graves' hyperthyroidism and ophthalmopathy. The study's findings and limits: Blood also held most thyroid clonotypes expanded beyond 0.001.

The germline CDR1 and CDR2 sequences are SQVTM and ANQGSEA. This CDR3 comprises 13 residues. V dropped 5 bases and J dropped 1 base, with 11 bases sitting between them. Researchers barred patients who had uncontrolled infection, other autoimmune disease, pregnancy or lactation. Clinical symptoms, serum thyroxine and TRAb, thyroid ultrasound and orbital computed tomography were used for the diagnoses. This TCR derives from a woman between 18 and 29 years old with Graves' hyperthyroidism. The rearrangement uses TRBV29-1 and TRBJ1-2; D is undetermined. The specimen was peripheral blood or thyroid tissue (not recorded which). CDR3 nucleotide sequence: TGCAGCGTTTACGGTACAGATAACTATGGCTACACCTTC. Residues: CSVYGTDNYGYTF.